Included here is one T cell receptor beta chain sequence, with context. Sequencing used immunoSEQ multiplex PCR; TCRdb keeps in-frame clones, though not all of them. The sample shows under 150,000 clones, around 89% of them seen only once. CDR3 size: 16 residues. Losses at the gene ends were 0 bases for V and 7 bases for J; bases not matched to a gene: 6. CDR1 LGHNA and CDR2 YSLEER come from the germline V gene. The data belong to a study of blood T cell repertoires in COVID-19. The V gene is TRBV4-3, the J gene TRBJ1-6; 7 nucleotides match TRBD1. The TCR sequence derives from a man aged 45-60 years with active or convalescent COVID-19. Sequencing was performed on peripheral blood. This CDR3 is CASSQDHRDSNSPLHF. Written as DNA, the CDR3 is TGCGCCAGCAGCCAAGATCACCGGGACAGCAATTCACCCCTCCACTTT.